This T cell receptor beta chain is drawn from a study of CD4 T cells in relation to SARS-CoV-2 and coronaviruses (dated by TCRdb to 2020 to 2023). Background for the entire study: The ViraFEST assay cultured PBMCs with antigen for 10 days, then sequenced TCR beta CDR3s to find antigen-specific clonal expansions. The negative reference condition was either a culture with an HIV-1 Nef peptide pool or a culture with no peptide. Using patient-derived lymphoblastoid cell lines, the shared crossreactive spike epitopes were mapped to their HLA restriction. At the level of individual TCR clonotypes, the study evaluated whether memory CD4+ T cells crossreact between the spike proteins of SARS-CoV-2 and those of common cold coronaviruses. The Adaptive Biotechnologies TCR-sequencing kit was used for samples from a few pre-COVID donors and for the naive versus memory experiments, whereas the other data were Illumina-based. Expansion assays from other donors in the study were sequenced with a different, Illumina-based TCR-beta assay. The paper as a whole reports these results and caveats: Pre-pandemic and post-infection samples were not both contributed by any donor, so tracing of the source of pre-existing responses was limited. Because the crossreactivity analysis focused on spike protein, crossreactivity against other viral proteins was not assessed. Crossreactive clones showed significantly weaker SARS-CoV-2-driven expansion than monoreactive clones, consistent with antigenic imprinting. In about 60% of donors, memory CD4+ clonotypes turned up that crossrecognized SARS-CoV-2 and at least one common cold coronavirus spike. Small numbers of patients and of tested TCRs limited the study.

CD4+ T cells from unexposed donors were collected before the COVID-19 pandemic (2011-2018). After around ten days of culture, CD4+ T cells were isolated with the EasySep CD4+ T cell isolation kit. As cell number allowed, CD4+ T cells from unexposed donors were tested for reactivity to SARS-CoV-2 S and N and to four common cold coronavirus spike pools. Each well held about 2 million PBMCs cultured in IMDM containing roughly 5% human AB serum and 10 IU/ml IL-2. Half of the culture medium was replaced with fresh IL-2-containing medium on days 3 and 7. In general, every peptide culture condition was set up in three replicate wells. Leukapheresis product for the unexposed donors was bought commercially. PBMCs were isolated from leukapheresis product or whole blood by Ficoll-Paque PLUS gradient centrifugation. PBMCs were either used fresh in the expansion assay or cryopreserved at -140 degrees C. The QIAamp Micro DNA Kit was used to extract genomic DNA from the CD4+ T cells.

This clone was counted once. The antigen it binds to is not known. Base qualities are not at hand, and no much larger clone is one base apart. The cysteine opens and the phenylalanine closes a CDR3 of 15 amino acids. Only the CDR3 region is kept as DNA, spanning 45 bases read in frame from base 1. CDR1 and CDR2 were assigned from the germline V gene as MDHEN and SYDVKM. V was cut back by 7 bases and J by 2 bases, leaving a gap of 17 bases between them. Receptor amplification or capture employed the immunoSEQ multiplex PCR assay. The study's own analysis went as follows. During preprocessing, nonproductive sequences were removed, as were CDR3s that did not start with C, did not end with F or W, or were shorter than 7 amino acids. The MANAFEST web app identified antigen-specific clonotypes based on expansion compared with the reference and other culture wells. A clone counted as positive if significantly expanded in 2 of 3 replicate wells versus the reference culture at FDR below 0.05. Positive clones also required significant expansion versus all other tandem wells and an odds ratio above 5. CDR3 homology was measured as pairwise Levenshtein distance, computed with the stringdist R package after trimming three terminal residues from each end. TCRdb obtained this table from immuneACCESS and retained in-frame rearrangements with V and J assigned. These tables miss some clones; where compared with another copy, unresolved V genes account for less than half of the shortfall, and the remainder is unexplained. The V and J calls and clone size are taken from that table; D and trimming were inferred from the DNA. For this sample the table gives 25,000 or so clones, of which around 78% were detected only once. About 22% of the sample is in the top ten clones.

The specimen was CD4+ T cells from PBMCs, cultured in vitro. The sequence is built from TRBV28 and TRBJ1-1; possibly the D gene is TRBD1, per 6 matching bases. This TCR was sampled from a human donor in good health. The CDR3 region reads CASKDGQTANTEAFF. The DNA sequence is given as TGTGCCAGCAAAGACGGACAGACGGCTAACACTGAAGCTTTCTTT.